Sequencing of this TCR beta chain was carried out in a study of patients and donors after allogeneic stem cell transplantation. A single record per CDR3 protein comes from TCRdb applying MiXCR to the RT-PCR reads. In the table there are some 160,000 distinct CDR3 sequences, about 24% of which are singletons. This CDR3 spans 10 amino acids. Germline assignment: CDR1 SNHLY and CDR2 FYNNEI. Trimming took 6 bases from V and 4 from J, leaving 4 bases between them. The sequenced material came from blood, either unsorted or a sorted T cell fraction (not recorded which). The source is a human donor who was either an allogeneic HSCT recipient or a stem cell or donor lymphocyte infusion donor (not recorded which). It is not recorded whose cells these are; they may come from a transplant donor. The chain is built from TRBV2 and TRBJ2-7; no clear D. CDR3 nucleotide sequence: TGTGCCAGCAGGGGTTACGAGCAGTACTTC. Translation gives CASRGYEQYF.